Listed here are 18 T cell receptor beta chains from one sample, sequenced in a study of early T cells in non-severe SARS-CoV-2 infection. TCRdb re-analysed the 5' RACE reads in MiXCR, keeping a single row per CDR3 protein. In the table there are tens of thousands of distinct CDR3 sequences, roughly 9.4% of which are singletons. Sequencing used whole blood, obtained at baseline. These TCRs come from an adult who was a healthcare worker with PCR-confirmed SARS-CoV-2 infection or an uninfected control (not recorded which).

Ten or more counts support this clonotype. The J gene is TRBJ2-1, the V gene TRBV4-3; 7 nucleotides agree with TRBD1. This CDR3 comprises 13 residues. With 1 base clipped from V and 12 bases from J, the junction kept 6 bases outside the gene matches. The germline V gene encodes CDR1 LGHNA and CDR2 YSLEER. CDR3: CASSQVQGVAQFF. The CDR3 bases are TGCGCCAGCAGCCAAGTCCAGGGGGTTGCGCAGTTCTTC.

In this sample, this clonotype turned up many times. The chain employs TRBV7-9 and TRBJ2-2; 7 nucleotides agree with TRBD2. Losses at the gene ends were 5 bases for V and 1 base for J; bases not matched to a gene: 7. Germline loops: CDR1 SEHNR, CDR2 FQNEAQ (reference sequence). This CDR3 has 16 amino acids. Here the CDR3 reads CASSPIGRENTGELFF. The CDR3 nucleotides are TGTGCCAGCAGCCCGATTGGGAGGGAGAACACCGGGGAGCTGTTTTTT.

This clonotype was observed a handful of times. The chain recombines TRBV7-2 with TRBJ1-5, with unresolved D. The CDR3 runs to 12 residues. Germline V CDR1 and CDR2: SGHTA, FQGNSA. The ends were cut back, 2 bases at V and 6 bases at J, with 5 bases in the middle. The CDR3 loop is CASSLMRQPQHF. CDR3 nucleotide sequence: TGTGCCAGCAGCTTAATGCGTCAGCCCCAGCATTTT.

The chain has TRBV18 and TRBJ2-1, with D possibly matching TRBD2 (7 bases). Trimming removed 8 bases from V and 9 bases from J, with 20 bases in between. From germline, CDR1 is KGHSH and CDR2 LQKENI. CDR3 length: 14 residues. The CDR3 DNA reads as TGTGCCAGCACCACACGTAGGGGGGGCGGTGAGCAGTTCTTC. Its protein is CASTTRRGGGEQFF.

This clonotype was counted many times. CDR3 in DNA: TGTGCCAACCGCGCTGCTGATCAAGAGACCCAGTACTTC. This codes for CANRAADQETQYF. The V and J genes are TRBV10-3 and TRBJ2-5; D unresolved. Per the germline V gene, CDR1 is ENHRY and CDR2 is SYGVKD. V dropped 10 bases and J dropped 2 bases, with 14 bases sitting between them. The CDR3 sequence is 13 residues long.

This clonotype has a count of ten or more. The chain employs TRBV6-6 and TRBJ2-3; 7 bases are a match to TRBD2. The CDR3 totals 12 residues. Trimming removed 9 bases from V and 0 bases from J; junction bases left unmatched: 0. Germline lookup yields CDR1 MNHNY and CDR2 SVGAGI (reference sequence). CDR3 sequence: CASSGSTDTQYF. The CDR3 region has the DNA TGTGCCAGTAGCGGGAGCACAGATACGCAGTATTTT.

There are many counts of this clonotype. The rearrangement joins TRBV11-2 to TRBJ2-2; D might be TRBD1 (5 bases). This CDR3 comprises 17 residues. CDR1 is SGHAT and CDR2 is FQNNGV in the germline V gene. The ends were cut back, 0 bases at V and 0 bases at J, with 11 bases in the middle. The CDR3 sequence is CASSLDLETANTGELFF. The DNA of the CDR3 is TGTGCCAGCAGCTTAGATCTCGAGACAGCGAACACCGGGGAGCTGTTTTTT.

The V call is TRBV30, the J call TRBJ2-3; D tentatively fits TRBD1 or TRBD2 (5 bases each). Trimming removed 2 bases from V and 1 base from J, with 10 bases in between. The CDR3 consists of 14 residues. CDR1 and CDR2 (germline): GTSNPN, SVGIG (reference sequence). The CDR3 nucleotides read TGTGCCTGGAGTCCCTCGGGACGCACAGATACGCAGTATTTT. Residues: CAWSPSGRTDTQYF. The full variable domain, its missing parts supplied by reference TRBV30 and TRBJ2-3, is SQTIHQWPATLVQPVGSPLSLECTVEGTSNPNLYWYRQAAGRGLQLLFYSVGIGQISSEVPQNLSASRPQDRQFILSSKKLLLSDSGFYLCAWSPSGRTDTQYFGPGTRLTVL.

To note about this clonotype: A read error may explain this, as a much larger clone is one base away. The chain joins TRBV11-2 to TRBJ2-2; no firm D call. The CDR3 sequence is 11 residues long. The germline V gene has CDR1 SGHAT and CDR2 FQNNGV. DNA of the CDR3: TGTGTCAGCAGCGACTCCGGGGAGCTGTTTTTT. The encoded protein is CVSSDSGELFF. The whole variable domain, remainder taken from reference TRBV11-2 and TRBJ2-2, is EAGVAQSPRYKIIEKRQSVAFWCNPISGHATLYWYQQILGQGPKLLIQFQNNGVVDDSQLPKDRFSAERLKGVDSTLKIQPAKLEDSAVYLCVSSDSGELFFGEGSRLTVL.

This clonotype came up many times. The chain joins TRBV11-2 to TRBJ1-4, with D tentatively TRBD1 (6 bases). The CDR3 totals 12 residues. The V end lost 6 bases, the J end lost 5 bases, and 7 bases lay between the germline ends. Germline loops: CDR1 SGHAT, CDR2 FQNNGV. The CDR3 protein is CASRRGNEKLFF. The CDR3 DNA follows: TGTGCCAGCAGGAGGGGGAATGAAAAACTGTTTTTT.

This clonotype showed up many times. The chain uses TRBV15 and TRBJ2-2; 12 positions agree with TRBD1. The trim removed 3 bases at V and 4 bases at J, leaving 6 bases unmatched. The V gene's germline CDR1 is LNHNV and CDR2 YYDKDF (reference sequence). This CDR3 is 17 amino acids long. The CDR3 loop is CATSSYRDRGRTGELFF. The CDR3 nucleotides read TGTGCCACCAGCAGTTATCGGGACAGGGGGCGCACCGGGGAGCTGTTTTTT.

CDR3 DNA: TGTGCCAGCAGCGCCTCAGAGATGAACACTGAAGCTTTCTTT. As protein: CASSASEMNTEAFF. The chain recombines TRBV7-9 with TRBJ1-1; D ambiguous. V lost 5 bases and J lost 0, with 10 bases in between. Germline V gene lookup returns CDR1 SEHNR and CDR2 FQNEAQ (reference sequence). The CDR3 spans 14 residues.

This clonotype turned up a few times. This chain joins TRBV20-1 and TRBJ1-2; D gene uncertain. Trimming pared 5 bases from V and 4 bases from J, leaving 14 bases between. CDR1 and CDR2 from the germline V gene are DFQATT and SNEGSKA (reference sequence). The CDR3 loop spans 13 amino acids. The CDR3 loop is CSASKAGTYGYTF. As DNA, the CDR3 is TGCAGTGCTTCAAAGGCAGGAACCTATGGCTACACCTTC.

The rearrangement uses TRBV2 and TRBJ2-5; possible D gene TRBD2, 5 bases. This CDR3 has 14 amino acids. Germline CDR1 and CDR2: SNHLY and FYNNEI. The V end lost 6 bases, the J end lost 5 bases, and 16 bases lay between the germline ends. The CDR3 nucleotides read TGTGCCAGCAGAGGTGGACTCCTGGGGGAGACCCAGTACTTC. Translation gives CASRGGLLGETQYF.

The chain carries TRBV7-9 and TRBJ1-1; D may be TRBD1 (5 bases). The CDR3 totals 18 residues. Germline V gives CDR1 SEHNR, CDR2 FQNEAQ (reference sequence). V lost 4 bases, J lost 0 bases, and 21 bases lay in between. The DNA for the CDR3 is TGTGCCAGCAGCTCCACGGCGGGAGTGTGGGGCATGAACACTGAAGCTTTCTTT. Protein sequence: CASSSTAGVWGMNTEAFF.

This clonotype has a count of ten or more. J is TRBJ2-5 and V is TRBV18; D is unresolved. V lost 3 bases and J lost 2, with 1 base in between. The V gene's germline CDR1 is KGHSH and CDR2 LQKENI. CDR3 length: 11 residues. CDR3 in DNA: TGTGCCAGCTCACCGCAAGAGACCCAGTACTTC. It specifies CASSPQETQYF.

This clonotype came up a few times. CDR3 in DNA: TGTGCCAGCAGCCAAGTACAGGCATTTTACAATGAGCAGTTCTTC. It specifies CASSQVQAFYNEQFF. This chain connects TRBV14 to TRBJ2-1, with D tentatively TRBD1 (5 bases). CDR1 is SGHDN and CDR2 is FVKESK in the germline V gene. The CDR3 consists of 15 residues. Trimming pared 1 base from V and 4 bases from J, leaving 11 bases between.

The chain recombines TRBV6-6 with TRBJ2-2; possible D gene TRBD1, 7 bases. Trimming cost V 4 bases and J 5 bases, with 17 bases left between them. CDR1 and CDR2 from the germline V gene are MNHNY and SVGAGI (reference sequence). The CDR3 sequence is 16 residues long. The CDR3 sequence is CASSCLQAGQTGELFF. DNA of the CDR3: TGTGCCAGCAGTTGCCTCCAGGCGGGACAGACCGGGGAGCTGTTTTTT.